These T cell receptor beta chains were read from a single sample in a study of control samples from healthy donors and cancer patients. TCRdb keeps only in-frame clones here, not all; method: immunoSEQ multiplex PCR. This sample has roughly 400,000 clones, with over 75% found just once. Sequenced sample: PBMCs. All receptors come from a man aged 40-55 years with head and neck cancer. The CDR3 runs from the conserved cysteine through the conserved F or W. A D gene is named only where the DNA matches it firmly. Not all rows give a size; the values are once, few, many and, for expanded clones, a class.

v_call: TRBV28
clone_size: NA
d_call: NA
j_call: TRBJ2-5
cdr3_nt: TGTGCCAGCAGAACCCCGGGGGACACCCAGTACTTC
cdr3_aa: CASRTPGDTQYF

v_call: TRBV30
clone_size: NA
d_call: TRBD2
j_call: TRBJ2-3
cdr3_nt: TGTGCCTGGAGTGGACTAGCGGGAGGGCCGAGGGGGTCCGATACGCAGTATTTT
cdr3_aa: CAWSGLAGGPRGSDTQYF

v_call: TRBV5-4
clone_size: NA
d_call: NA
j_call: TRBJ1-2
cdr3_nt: TGTGCCAGCAGCCTGGAGAGAGGGAACTATGGCTACACCTTC
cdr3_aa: CASSLERGNYGYTF

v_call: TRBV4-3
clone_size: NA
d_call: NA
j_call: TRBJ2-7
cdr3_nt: TGCGCCAGCAGCCAAGAAGAGGGATTGGGAACCTACGAGCAGTACTTC
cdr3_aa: CASSQEEGLGTYEQYF

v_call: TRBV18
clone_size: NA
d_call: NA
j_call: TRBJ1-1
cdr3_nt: TGTGCCAGCTCACCTAACAGGGTCGGGAACACTGAAGCTTTCTTT
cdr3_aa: CASSPNRVGNTEAFF

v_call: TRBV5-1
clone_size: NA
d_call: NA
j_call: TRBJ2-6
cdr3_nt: TGCGCCAGCAGCTTGGCCCTAGGATCTGGGGCCAACGTCCTGACTTTC
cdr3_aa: CASSLALGSGANVLTF

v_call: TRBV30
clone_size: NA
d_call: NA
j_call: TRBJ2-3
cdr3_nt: TGTGCCTGGGGGAGGAGCAGGGGCACAGATACGCAGTATTTT
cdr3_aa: CAWGRSRGTDTQYF

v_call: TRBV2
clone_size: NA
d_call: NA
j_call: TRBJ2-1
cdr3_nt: TGTGCCAGCGTTCGGGGACGGAATGAGCAGTTCTTC
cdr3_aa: CASVRGRNEQFF

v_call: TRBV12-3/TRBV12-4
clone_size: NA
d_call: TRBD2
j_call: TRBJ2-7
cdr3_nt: TGTGCCAGCAGTTTTGGGGGGGACGAGCAGTACTTC
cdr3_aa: CASSFGGDEQYF

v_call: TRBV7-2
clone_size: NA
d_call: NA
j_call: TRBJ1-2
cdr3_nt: TGTGCCAGCAGCTTAACCCCCGACCGCGGGCGCGGCTACACCTTC
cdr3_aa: CASSLTPDRGRGYTF

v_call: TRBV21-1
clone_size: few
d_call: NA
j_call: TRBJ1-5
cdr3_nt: TGTGCCAGCAGCAAAAGACAGGGGGCTTCGAGCAATCAGCCCCAGCATTTT
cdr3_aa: CASSKRQGASSNQPQHF

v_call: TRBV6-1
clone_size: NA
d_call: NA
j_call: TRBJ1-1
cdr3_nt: TGTGCCAGCAGTGAAGCGAGTTACAGGCAGAACACTGAAGCTTTCTTT
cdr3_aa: CASSEASYRQNTEAFF

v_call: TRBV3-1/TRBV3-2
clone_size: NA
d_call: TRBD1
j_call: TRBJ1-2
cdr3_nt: TGTGCCAGCAGCCAAATCCAGACAGGGGGCTATGGCTACACCTTC
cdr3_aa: CASSQIQTGGYGYTF

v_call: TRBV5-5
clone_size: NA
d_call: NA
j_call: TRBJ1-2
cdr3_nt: TGTGCCAGCAGCTTGGCCATGGCAGTATACTCGGGCTACACCTTC
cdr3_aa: CASSLAMAVYSGYTF

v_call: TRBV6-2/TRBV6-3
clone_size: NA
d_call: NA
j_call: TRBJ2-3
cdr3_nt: TGTGCCAGCAGTTCTGGAAGGGGAGGAGCAGATACGCAGTATTTT
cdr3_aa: CASSSGRGGADTQYF

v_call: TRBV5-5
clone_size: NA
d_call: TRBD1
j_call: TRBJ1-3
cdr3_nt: TGTGCCAGCAGCTTGGAGACAGGGGGAAACACCATATATTTT
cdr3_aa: CASSLETGGNTIYF

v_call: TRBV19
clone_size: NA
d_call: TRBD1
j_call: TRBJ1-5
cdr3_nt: TGTGCCAGTAGTTCGGACAGGGGGAGAGACAATCAGCCCCAGCATTTT
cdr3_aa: CASSSDRGRDNQPQHF

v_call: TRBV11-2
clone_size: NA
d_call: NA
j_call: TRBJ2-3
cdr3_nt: TGTGCCAGCAGCTTAGAAAGGGCAGATACGCAGTATTTT
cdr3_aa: CASSLERADTQYF

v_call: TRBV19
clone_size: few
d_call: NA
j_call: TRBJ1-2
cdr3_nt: TGTGCCAGTAGTATAGCAGGGGCGGACTATGGCTACACCTTC
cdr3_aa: CASSIAGADYGYTF

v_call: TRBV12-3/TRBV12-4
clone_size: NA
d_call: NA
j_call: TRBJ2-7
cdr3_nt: TGTGCCAGCAGTAACGATTGGGACGAGCAGTACTTC
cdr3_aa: CASSNDWDEQYF

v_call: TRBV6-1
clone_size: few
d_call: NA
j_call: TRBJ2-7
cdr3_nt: TGTGCCAGCAGTGAAGCGCACTTCCAGGCGGGATATGGCCAGTACTTC
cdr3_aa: CASSEAHFQAGYGQYF

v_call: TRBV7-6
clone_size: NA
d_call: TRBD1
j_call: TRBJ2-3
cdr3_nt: TGTGCCAGCAGCAAGATAACAGGGGAAGAGGCAGATACGCAGTATTTT
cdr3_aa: CASSKITGEEADTQYF

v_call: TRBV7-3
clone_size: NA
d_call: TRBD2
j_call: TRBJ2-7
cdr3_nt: TGTGCCAGCAGCTTAACGGGACTAGGCTACGAGCAGTACTTC
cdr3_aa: CASSLTGLGYEQYF

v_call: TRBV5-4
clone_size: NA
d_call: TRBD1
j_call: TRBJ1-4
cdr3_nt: TGTGCCAGCAGCGCCGGGGGAGGGACAGGGACTGAAAAACTGTTTTTT
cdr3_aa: CASSAGGGTGTEKLFF

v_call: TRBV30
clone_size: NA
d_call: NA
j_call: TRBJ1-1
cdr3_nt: TGTGCCTGGAGTGTACTGAGGACTGAAGCTTTCTTT
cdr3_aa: CAWSVLRTEAFF

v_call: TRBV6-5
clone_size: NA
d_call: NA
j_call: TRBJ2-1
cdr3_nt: TGTGCCAGCAGTTACCCGAGCGGGTCCTCGAGGAATGAGCAGTTCTTC
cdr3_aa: CASSYPSGSSRNEQFF

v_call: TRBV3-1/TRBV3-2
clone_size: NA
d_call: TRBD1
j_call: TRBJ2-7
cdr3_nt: TGTGCCAGCAGCCAAGAGCGGGTAAAACAGGGGGCGAGGAGCTCCTACGAGCAGTACTTC
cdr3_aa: CASSQERVKQGARSSYEQYF

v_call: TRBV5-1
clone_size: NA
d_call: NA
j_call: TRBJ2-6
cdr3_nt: TGCGCCAGCAGCTTGGGGGAACGTGGGGCCAACGTCCTGACTTTC
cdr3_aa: CASSLGERGANVLTF

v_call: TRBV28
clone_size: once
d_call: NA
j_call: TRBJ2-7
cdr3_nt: TGTGCCAGCAGTTTATCGGACCCAGGCGCCTCCCCTGCGAACCCGGGCGAGCAGTACTTC
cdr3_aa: CASSLSDPGASPANPGEQYF

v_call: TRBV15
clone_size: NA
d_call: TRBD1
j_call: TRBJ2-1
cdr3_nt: TGTGCCACCAGCATTGGGGTGACAGGGGCCAACAATGAGCAGTTCTTC
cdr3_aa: CATSIGVTGANNEQFF

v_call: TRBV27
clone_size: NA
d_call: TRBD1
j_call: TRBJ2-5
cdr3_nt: TGTGCCAGCAGTTCCGGGACAGGGGGCCGAGAGACCCAGTACTTC
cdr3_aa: CASSSGTGGRETQYF